This record looks at one T cell receptor beta chain sequence and its context. There is no known antigen for this receptor. Base qualities are missing; no much larger clone stands one base away. This CDR3 is also generated by other DNA sequences in the sample. According to the study, the label for this sample's treatment or condition signals: roughly 20 received Ad26.COV2.S at low or high dose, single or two shots; 5 received placebo; per-sample allocation not given. For vaccine and placebo recipients, repertoires were sequenced using samples collected on day 63 after the first injection. Between 29 July and 7 August 2020, Cohort 1b enrolled 25 adults aged 18-55 years at one site in Boston, USA. Ad26.COV2.S consisted of a replication-incompetent adenovirus type 26 vector by which a prefusion-stabilized SARS-CoV-2 spike protein from the original Wuhan strain was expressed. The germline V gene yields MDHEN for CDR1 and SYDVKM for CDR2. Trimming at the junction amounts to 3 bases on V and 3 bases on J, and the germline ends lie 5 bases apart. The CDR3 starts with the cysteine, ends with the phenylalanine, and has 13 residues. Only CDR3 DNA remains: 39 bases, in frame from the first base.

The data derive from a study of Ad26.COV2.S vaccination and SARS-CoV-2 variants (dated by TCRdb to 2020 to 2022). For context, the study as a whole: Donors in the vaccine arm were drawn from COV1001, a phase I-IIa trial of Ad26.COV2.S in healthy adults that was multicentre, randomized, double-blind and placebo-controlled. Investigators did not know the trial group allocation while performing experiments and assessing outcomes. Trial participants were randomized into five groups of five, in which low-dose or high-dose Ad26.COV2.S was given once or twice, or placebo was given on both occasions. The specificity and breadth of SARS-CoV-2-reactive T cell receptors after Ad26.COV2.S vaccination were assessed by TCRbeta repertoire sequencing. Ad26.COV2.S was administered intramuscularly at a dose of 5x10^10 or 1x10^11 viral particles, either as one shot or as two shots given 56 days apart. The TCR-sequenced set comprised roughly 30 samples: some 20 Ad26.COV2.S vaccine recipients, 5 placebo recipients and 8 SARS-CoV-2 convalescent individuals. The paper as a whole reports these results and caveats: Substantial breadth of spike-specific CD8+ and CD4+ T cell responses was reported after vaccination. Vaccine and placebo recipients had similar non-spike TCR breadth, a finding consistent with the vaccine containing only spike. The study was not powered for comparison of responses between vaccine doses or regimens. Ad26.COV2.S recipients had higher spike-specific TCR breadth than placebo recipients (P = 0.0014). The authors noted that the TCR breadth and depth analyses may have underestimated total T cell responses.

The immunoSEQ Assay was used to sequence TCRbeta CDR3 regions. After extraction, genomic DNA underwent amplification by bias-controlled multiplex PCR, followed by high-throughput sequencing. Regarding the original processing steps: To quantify the absolute abundance of every unique TCRbeta CDR3 region, sequences were collapsed and filtered. T cell fraction was estimated by normalization of TCRbeta template counts to usable DNA, with usable DNA being measured through amplification of reference genes present in all nucleated cells. Repertoire TCRs were annotated as SARS-CoV-2-specific by exact matching of V gene, CDR3 amino acid sequence and J gene to a known reactive TCR set. The reference SARS-CoV-2 TCR set was obtained from MIRA and was filtered for enrichment in COVID-19-positive ImmuneCODE repertoires, whereby public or cross-reactive TCRs were removed. Using the MIRA antigens, annotated TCRs were further analysed by specific ORF or by position within an ORF. Depth was the summed frequency of annotated unique rearrangements, while breadth was defined as annotated unique rearrangements over total unique productive rearrangements. TCR breadth was compared between groups using two-sided Wilcoxon rank-sum tests. The clones in this table, taken by TCRdb from immuneACCESS, are in-frame only. Not every clone is retained; where verified, under half of the shortfall comes from an unresolved V gene, and the cause of the rest is unknown. V and J calls and clone size follow that table, whereas D and trimming were derived from the DNA. This sample is represented by about 440,000 clones; 90% of them were singletons. About 4.1% of the sample is taken by the ten largest.

The sequence is built from TRBV28 and TRBJ2-2; a confident D gene designation cannot be given. The sequence was obtained from a person aged 18 to 59 who received the Ad26.COV2.S COVID-19 vaccine or a placebo. This specimen consisted of peripheral blood, obtained in a trial of Ad26.COV2.S vaccine versus placebo. The DNA sequence is as follows: TGTGCCAGCAGTTTGTTGGACACCGGGGAGCTGTTTTTT. Its protein is CASSLLDTGELFF.